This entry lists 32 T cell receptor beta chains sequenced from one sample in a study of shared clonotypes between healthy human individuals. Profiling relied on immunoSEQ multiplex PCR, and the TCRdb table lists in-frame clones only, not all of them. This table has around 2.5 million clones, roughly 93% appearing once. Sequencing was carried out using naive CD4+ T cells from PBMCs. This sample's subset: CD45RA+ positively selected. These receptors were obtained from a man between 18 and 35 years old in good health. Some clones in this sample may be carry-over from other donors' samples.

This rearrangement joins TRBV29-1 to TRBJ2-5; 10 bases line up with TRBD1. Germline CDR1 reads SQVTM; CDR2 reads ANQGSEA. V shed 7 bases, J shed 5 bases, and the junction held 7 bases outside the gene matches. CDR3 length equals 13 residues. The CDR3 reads CSALTGGAETQYF. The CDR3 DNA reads TGCAGCGCTCTGACAGGGGGCGCGGAGACCCAGTACTTC.

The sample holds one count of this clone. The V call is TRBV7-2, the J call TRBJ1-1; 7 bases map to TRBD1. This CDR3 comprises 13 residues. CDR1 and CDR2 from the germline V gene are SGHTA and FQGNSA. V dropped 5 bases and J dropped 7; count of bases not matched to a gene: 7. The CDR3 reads CASSPRTGLEAFF. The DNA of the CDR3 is TGTGCCAGCAGCCCTCGGACAGGCCTTGAAGCTTTCTTT.

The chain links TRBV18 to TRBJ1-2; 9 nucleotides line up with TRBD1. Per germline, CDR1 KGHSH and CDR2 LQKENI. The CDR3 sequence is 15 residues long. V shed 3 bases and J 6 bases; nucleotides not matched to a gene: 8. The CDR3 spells CASSPPGQGLDGYTF. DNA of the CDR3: TGTGCCAGCTCACCCCCGGGACAGGGATTAGATGGCTACACCTTC.

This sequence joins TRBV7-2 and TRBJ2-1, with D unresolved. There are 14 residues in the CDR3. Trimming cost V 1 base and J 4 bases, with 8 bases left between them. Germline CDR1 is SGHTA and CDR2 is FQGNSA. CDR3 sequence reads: CASSLEEPYNEQFF. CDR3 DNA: TGTGCCAGCAGCTTAGAGGAACCTTACAATGAGCAGTTCTTC. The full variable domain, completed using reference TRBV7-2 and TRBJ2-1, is GAGVSQSPSNKVTEKGKDVELRCDPISGHTALYWYRQSLGQGLEFLIYFQGNSAPDKSGLPSDRFSAERTGGSVSTLTIQRTQQEDSAVYLCASSLEEPYNEQFFGPGTRLTVL.

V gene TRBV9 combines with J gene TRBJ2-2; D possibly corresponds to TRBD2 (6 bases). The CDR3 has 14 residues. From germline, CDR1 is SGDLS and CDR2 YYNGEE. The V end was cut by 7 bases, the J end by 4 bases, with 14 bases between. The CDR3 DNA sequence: TGTGCCAGCCGCCCGGGGGAGAGCACCGGGGAGCTGTTTTTT. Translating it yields CASRPGESTGELFF.

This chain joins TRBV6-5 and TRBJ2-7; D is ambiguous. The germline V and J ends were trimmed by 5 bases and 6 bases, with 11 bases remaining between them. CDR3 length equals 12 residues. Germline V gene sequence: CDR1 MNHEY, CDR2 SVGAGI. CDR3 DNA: TGTGCCAGCAGTGTCTCCGGCTTCGAGCAGTACTTC. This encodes CASSVSGFEQYF.

The CDR3 coding sequence is TGTGCCTGGAGTATAGGGGGGGGGAGCAATCAGCCCCAGCATTTT. This gives the protein CAWSIGGGSNQPQHF. The chain couples TRBV30 to TRBJ1-5; a weak D match, TRBD1 (6 bases). V was clipped by 2 bases and J by 1 base, with 12 bases between them. The germline gives CDR1 GTSNPN, CDR2 SVGIG (reference sequence). The CDR3 contains 15 residues.

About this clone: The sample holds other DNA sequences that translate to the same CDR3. CDR3 amino acids: CASSLAGDPYEQYF. CDR3 bases: TGCGCCAGCAGCTTAGCGGGAGATCCCTACGAGCAGTACTTC. The genes are TRBV5-1 and TRBJ2-7; 8 nucleotides match TRBD2. The junction had 3 bases not matched to a gene; V was cut back by 2 bases and J by 2 bases. Germline CDR1 reads SGHRS; CDR2 reads YFSETQ. The CDR3 runs to 14 residues.

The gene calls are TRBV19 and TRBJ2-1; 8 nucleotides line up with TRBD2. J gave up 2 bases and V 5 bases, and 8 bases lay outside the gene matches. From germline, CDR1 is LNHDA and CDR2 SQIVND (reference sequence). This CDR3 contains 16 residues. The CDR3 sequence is CASSQRSGRPYNEQFF. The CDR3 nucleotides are TGTGCCAGTAGTCAACGAAGCGGGAGACCCTACAATGAGCAGTTCTTC.

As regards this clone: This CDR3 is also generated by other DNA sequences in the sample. This chain's CDR3 is CASSLEPAQETQYF. The CDR3 nucleotides are TGCGCCAGCAGCTTGGAGCCAGCCCAAGAGACCCAGTACTTC. The chain is built from TRBV5-1 and TRBJ2-5; the D is unclear. The CDR3 is 14 amino acids. V shed 0 bases and J shed 1 base, with 7 bases lying between them. In germline, CDR1 is SGHRS, CDR2 YFSETQ.

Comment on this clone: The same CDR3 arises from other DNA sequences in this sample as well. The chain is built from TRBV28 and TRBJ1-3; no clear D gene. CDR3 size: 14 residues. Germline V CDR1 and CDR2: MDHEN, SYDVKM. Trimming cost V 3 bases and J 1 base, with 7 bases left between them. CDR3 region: CASSFSGSGNTIYF. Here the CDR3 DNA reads TGTGCCAGCAGTTTTTCGGGGTCTGGAAACACCATATATTTT.

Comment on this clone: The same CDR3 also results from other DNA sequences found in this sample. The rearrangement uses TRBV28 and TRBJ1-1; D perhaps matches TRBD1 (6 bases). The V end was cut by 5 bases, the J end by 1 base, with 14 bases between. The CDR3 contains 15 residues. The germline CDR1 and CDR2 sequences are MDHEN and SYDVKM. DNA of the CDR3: TGTGCCAGCAGTCCCCCCACAGGGCCGAACACTGAAGCTTTCTTT. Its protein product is CASSPPTGPNTEAFF. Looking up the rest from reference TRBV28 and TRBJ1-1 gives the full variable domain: DVKVTQSSRYLVKRTGEKVFLECVQDMDHENMFWYRQDPGLGLRLIYFSYDVKMKEKGDIPEGYSVSREKKERFSLILESASTNQTSMYLCASSPPTGPNTEAFFGQGTRLTVV.

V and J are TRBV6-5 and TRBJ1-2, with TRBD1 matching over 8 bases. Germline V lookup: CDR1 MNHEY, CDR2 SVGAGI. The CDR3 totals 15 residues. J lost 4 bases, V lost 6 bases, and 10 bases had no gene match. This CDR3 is CASRRNQGASYGYTF. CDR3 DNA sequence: TGTGCCAGCAGGCGAAACCAGGGGGCCAGCTATGGCTACACCTTC.

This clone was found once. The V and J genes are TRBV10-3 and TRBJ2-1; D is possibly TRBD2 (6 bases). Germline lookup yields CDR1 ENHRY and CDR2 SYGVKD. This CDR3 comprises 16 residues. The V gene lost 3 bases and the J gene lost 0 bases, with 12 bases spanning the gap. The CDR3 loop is CAISDNGGSSYNEQFF. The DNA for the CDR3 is TGTGCCATCAGTGATAATGGGGGGAGCTCCTACAATGAGCAGTTCTTC.

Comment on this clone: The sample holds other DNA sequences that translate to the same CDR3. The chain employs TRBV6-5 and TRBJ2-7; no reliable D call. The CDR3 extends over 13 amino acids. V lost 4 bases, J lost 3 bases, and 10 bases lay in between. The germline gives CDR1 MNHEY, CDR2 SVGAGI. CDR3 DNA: TGTGCCAGCAGTTCCCCGGGCCTCTACGAGCAGTACTTC. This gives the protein CASSSPGLYEQYF.

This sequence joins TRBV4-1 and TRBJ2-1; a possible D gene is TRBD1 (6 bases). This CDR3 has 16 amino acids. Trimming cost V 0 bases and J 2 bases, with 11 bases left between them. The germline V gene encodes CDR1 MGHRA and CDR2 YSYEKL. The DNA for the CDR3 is TGCGCCAGCAGCCAAGAGGACAGAACAACCTACAATGAGCAGTTCTTC. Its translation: CASSQEDRTTYNEQFF.

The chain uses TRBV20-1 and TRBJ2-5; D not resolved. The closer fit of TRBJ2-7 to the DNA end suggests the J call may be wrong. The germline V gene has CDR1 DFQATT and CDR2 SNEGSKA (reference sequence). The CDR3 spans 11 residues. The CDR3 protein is CSARRGYEQYF. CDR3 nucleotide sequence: TGCAGTGCTAGAAGAGGATACGAGCAGTACTTC.

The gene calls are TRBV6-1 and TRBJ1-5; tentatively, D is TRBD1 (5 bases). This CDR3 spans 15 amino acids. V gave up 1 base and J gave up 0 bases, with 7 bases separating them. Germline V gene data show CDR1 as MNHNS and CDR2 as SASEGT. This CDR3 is CASSEGTISNQPQHF. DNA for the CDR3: TGTGCCAGCAGTGAAGGGACAATTAGCAATCAGCCCCAGCATTTT.

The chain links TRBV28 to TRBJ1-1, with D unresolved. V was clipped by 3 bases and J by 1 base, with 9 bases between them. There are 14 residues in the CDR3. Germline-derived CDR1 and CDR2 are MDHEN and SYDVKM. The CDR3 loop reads CASSFIWENTEAFF. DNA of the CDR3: TGTGCCAGCAGTTTTATTTGGGAGAACACTGAAGCTTTCTTT.

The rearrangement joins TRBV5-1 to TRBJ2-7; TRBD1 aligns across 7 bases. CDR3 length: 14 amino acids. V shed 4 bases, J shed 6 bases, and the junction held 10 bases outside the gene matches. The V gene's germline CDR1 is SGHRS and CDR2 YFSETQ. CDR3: CASSDPGGLGEQYF. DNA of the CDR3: TGCGCCAGCAGCGACCCAGGGGGTTTAGGCGAGCAGTACTTC.

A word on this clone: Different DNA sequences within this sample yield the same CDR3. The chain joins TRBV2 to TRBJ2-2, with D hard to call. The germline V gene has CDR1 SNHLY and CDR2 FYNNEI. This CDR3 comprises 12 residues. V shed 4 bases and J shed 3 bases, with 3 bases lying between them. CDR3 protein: CASSGHTGELFF. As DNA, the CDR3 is TGTGCCAGCAGTGGACACACCGGGGAGCTGTTTTTT.

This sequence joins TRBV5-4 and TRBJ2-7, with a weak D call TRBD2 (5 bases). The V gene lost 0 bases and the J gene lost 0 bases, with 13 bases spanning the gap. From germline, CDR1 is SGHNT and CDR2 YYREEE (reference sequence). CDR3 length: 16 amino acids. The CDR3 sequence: CASSLAPKRSSYEQYF. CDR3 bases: TGTGCCAGCAGCTTGGCCCCAAAGCGGTCCTCCTACGAGCAGTACTTC.

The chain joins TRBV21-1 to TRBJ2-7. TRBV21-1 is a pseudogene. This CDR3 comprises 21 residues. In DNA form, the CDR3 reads TGTGCCAGCAGCCCCCCAACCCACCCGGGACGGCCAGTTCGGAGTACTCCCGAGCAGTACTTC. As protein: CASSPPTHPGRPVRSTPEQYF.

CDR3 nucleotides: TGTGCCAGCACAACCTTCACTGGAAACACCATATATTTT. Protein product: CASTTFTGNTIYF. This sequence joins TRBV28 and TRBJ1-3, with D uncertain. V lost 7 bases and J 2 bases, leaving 9 bases between the germline ends. The germline V gene has CDR1 MDHEN and CDR2 SYDVKM. The CDR3 is 13 amino acids.

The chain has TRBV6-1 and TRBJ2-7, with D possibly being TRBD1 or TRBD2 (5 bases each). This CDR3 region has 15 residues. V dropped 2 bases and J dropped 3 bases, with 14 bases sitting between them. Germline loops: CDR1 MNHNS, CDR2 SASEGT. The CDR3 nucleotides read TGTGCCAGCAGTGAATGGGACCCCAACGGCTACGAGCAGTACTTC. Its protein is CASSEWDPNGYEQYF.

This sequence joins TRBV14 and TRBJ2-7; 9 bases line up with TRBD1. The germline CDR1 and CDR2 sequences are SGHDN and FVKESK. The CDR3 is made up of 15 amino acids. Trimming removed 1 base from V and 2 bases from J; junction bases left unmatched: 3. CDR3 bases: TGTGCCAGCAGCCAAGGGGGACAGGGCCCCTACGAGCAGTACTTC. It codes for CASSQGGQGPYEQYF.

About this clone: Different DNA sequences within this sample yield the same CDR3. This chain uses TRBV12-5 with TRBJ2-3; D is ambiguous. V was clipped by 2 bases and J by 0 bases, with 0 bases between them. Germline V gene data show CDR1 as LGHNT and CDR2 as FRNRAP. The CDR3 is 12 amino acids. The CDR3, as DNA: TGTGCTAGTGGTTTGAGCACAGATACGCAGTATTTT. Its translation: CASGLSTDTQYF.

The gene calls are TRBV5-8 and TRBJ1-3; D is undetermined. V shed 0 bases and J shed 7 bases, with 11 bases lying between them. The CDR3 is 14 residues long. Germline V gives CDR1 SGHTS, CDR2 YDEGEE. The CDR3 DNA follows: TGTGCCAGCAGCTTGGGCGGGAAGGGCAACACCATATATTTT. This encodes CASSLGGKGNTIYF. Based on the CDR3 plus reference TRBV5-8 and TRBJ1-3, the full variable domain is EAGVTQSPTHLIKTRGQQATLRCSPISGHTSVYWYQQALGLGLQFLLWYDEGEERNRGNFPPRFSGRQFPNYSSELNVNALELEDSALYLCASSLGGKGNTIYFGEGSWLTVV.

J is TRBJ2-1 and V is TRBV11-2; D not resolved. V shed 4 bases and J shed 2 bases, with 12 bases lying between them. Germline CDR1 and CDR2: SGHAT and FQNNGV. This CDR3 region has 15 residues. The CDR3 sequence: CASSSHRAPYNEQFF. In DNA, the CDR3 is TGTGCCAGCAGCTCCCATAGGGCCCCCTACAATGAGCAGTTCTTC. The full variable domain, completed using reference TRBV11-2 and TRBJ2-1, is EAGVAQSPRYKIIEKRQSVAFWCNPISGHATLYWYQQILGQGPKLLIQFQNNGVVDDSQLPKDRFSAERLKGVDSTLKIQPAKLEDSAVYLCASSSHRAPYNEQFFGPGTRLTVL.

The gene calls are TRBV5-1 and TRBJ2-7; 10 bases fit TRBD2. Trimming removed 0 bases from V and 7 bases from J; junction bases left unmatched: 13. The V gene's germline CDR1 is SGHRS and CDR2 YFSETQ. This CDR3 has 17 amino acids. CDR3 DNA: TGCGCCAGCAGCTTGGACCCCCCGTCTAGCGGGAGTGGTGAGCAGTACTTC. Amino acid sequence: CASSLDPPSSGSGEQYF.

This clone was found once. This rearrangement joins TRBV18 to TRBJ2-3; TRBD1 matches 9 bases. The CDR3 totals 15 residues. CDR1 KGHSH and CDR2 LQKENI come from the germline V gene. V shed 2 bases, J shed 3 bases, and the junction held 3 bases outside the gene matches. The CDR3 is CASSPGQGRTDTQYF. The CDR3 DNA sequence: TGTGCCAGCTCACCAGGACAGGGGAGGACAGATACGCAGTATTTT. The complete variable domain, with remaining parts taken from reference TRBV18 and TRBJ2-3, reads NAGVMQNPRHLVRRRGQEARLRCSPMKGHSHVYWYRQLPEEGLKFMVYLQKENIIDESGMPKERFSAEFPKEGPSILRIQQVVRGDSAAYFCASSPGQGRTDTQYFGPGTRLTVL.

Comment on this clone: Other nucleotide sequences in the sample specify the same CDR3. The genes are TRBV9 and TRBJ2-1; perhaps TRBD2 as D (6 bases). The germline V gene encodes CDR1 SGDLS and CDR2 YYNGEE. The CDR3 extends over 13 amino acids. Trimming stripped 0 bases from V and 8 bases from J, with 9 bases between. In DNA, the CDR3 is TGTGCCAGCAGCGTAGCGGGAGTATATGAGCAGTTCTTC. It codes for CASSVAGVYEQFF.